Given below is one TCR beta chain in context. The data stem from a study of shared T cell receptors in the human thymus. Profiled with immunoSEQ multiplex PCR; TCRdb holds only in-frame clones, not every one. The sample holds about 380,000 clones, approximately 95% seen once. The J segment lost 3 bases and the V segment lost 4 bases, leaving 8 bases of the junction unmatched. The CDR3 contains 18 residues. The V gene's germline CDR1 is SSHAT and CDR2 FNYEAQ (reference sequence). The chain employs TRBV7-7 and TRBJ2-2, with TRBD2 identical over 13 bases. This clonotype was sampled from a human donor. The sequencing sample was made of thymocytes. In DNA, the CDR3 is TGTGCCAGCAGCTACTCCGGGACTAGCGGGACGGACACCGGGGAGCTGTTTTTT. It codes for CASSYSGTSGTDTGELFF.